These 32 T cell receptor beta chains were all obtained from the same sample, sequenced in a study of blood T cell repertoires in COVID-19. TCRdb keeps only in-frame clones here, not all; method: immunoSEQ multiplex PCR. In the table there are 62,000 or so clones, 65% to 90% of which are singletons. What was sequenced was peripheral blood. The receptors were gathered from a woman aged 60-75 years with acute or convalescent COVID-19.

J is TRBJ2-5 and V is TRBV7-2; perhaps TRBD2 as D (6 bases). Germline V gives CDR1 SGHTA, CDR2 FQGNSA. V dropped 1 base and J dropped 4 bases, with 13 bases sitting between them. The CDR3 length is 15 residues. CDR3 DNA: TGTGCCAGCAGCTTAGGACTAGTGTCGTCAGAGACCCAGTACTTC. As protein: CASSLGLVSSETQYF. Full variable domain (missing parts from reference TRBV7-2 and TRBJ2-5): GAGVSQSPSNKVTEKGKDVELRCDPISGHTALYWYRQSLGQGLEFLIYFQGNSAPDKSGLPSDRFSAERTGGSVSTLTIQRTQQEDSAVYLCASSLGLVSSETQYFGPGTRLLVL.

V usage is TRBV19 and J usage is TRBJ1-1, with 7 bases fitting TRBD1. Germline trimming cut 3 bases from V and 8 bases from J; bases unmatched to any gene: 12. The germline CDR1 and CDR2 sequences are LNHDA and SQIVND (reference sequence). This CDR3 has 15 amino acids. As DNA, the CDR3 is TGTGCCAGTAGTATGACCCGACAGGGCCCGGGCGAAGCTTTCTTT. Translation gives CASSMTRQGPGEAFF.

This clone has just a few counts. This chain links TRBV19 with TRBJ2-7; D possibly corresponds to TRBD1 (5 bases). V lost 1 base and J lost 0, with 7 bases in between. Germline V gene sequence: CDR1 LNHDA, CDR2 SQIVND (reference sequence). The CDR3 has 14 residues. The CDR3 spells CASSIADNSYEQYF. CDR3 nucleotide sequence: TGTGCCAGTAGTATAGCGGACAACTCCTACGAGCAGTACTTC.

The CDR3 loop is CASSFDRSYGYTF. CDR3 DNA sequence: TGTGCCAGCAGTTTTGACAGGAGCTATGGCTACACCTTC. This chain links TRBV12-3 or TRBV12-4 with TRBJ1-2, with a tentative D call TRBD1 (6 bases). The germline V and J ends were trimmed by 3 bases and 4 bases, with 9 bases remaining between them. The CDR3 sequence is 13 residues long.

This clone was observed a handful of times. The J gene is TRBJ2-6, the V gene TRBV5-4; D remains unclear. The V end lost 1 base, the J end lost 1 base, and 6 bases lay between the germline ends. The germline gives CDR1 SGHNT, CDR2 YYREEE (reference sequence). The CDR3 consists of 15 residues. CDR3 amino acids: CASSLSPSGANVLTF. The DNA for the CDR3 is TGTGCCAGCAGCTTGTCCCCATCTGGGGCCAACGTCCTGACTTTC.

The chain uses TRBV11-2 and TRBJ1-1; the D is unclear. The V end was cut by 5 bases, the J end by 0 bases, with 10 bases between. The CDR3 is 14 amino acids. The germline gives CDR1 SGHAT, CDR2 FQNNGV. The CDR3 coding sequence is TGTGCCAGCAGCCTATCCACCTTGAACACTGAAGCTTTCTTT. This codes for CASSLSTLNTEAFF. Together with reference TRBV11-2 and TRBJ1-1, the CDR3 gives the full variable domain: EAGVAQSPRYKIIEKRQSVAFWCNPISGHATLYWYQQILGQGPKLLIQFQNNGVVDDSQLPKDRFSAERLKGVDSTLKIQPAKLEDSAVYLCASSLSTLNTEAFFGQGTRLTVV.

The genes are TRBV6-1 and TRBJ1-6; D is possibly TRBD1 (6 bases). V was cut by 3 bases and J by 6 bases, with 12 bases left in between. This CDR3 has 15 amino acids. CDR1 and CDR2 (germline): MNHNS, SASEGT. This chain's CDR3 is CASSEGARPNSPLHF. CDR3 sequence (DNA): TGTGCCAGCAGTGAGGGGGCCCGACCTAATTCACCCCTCCACTTT.

The V and J genes are TRBV2 and TRBJ1-1; tentatively, D is TRBD1 (5 bases). Between the trimmed V and J ends, which lost 4 bases and 1 base, there was a span of 10 bases. Germline lookup yields CDR1 SNHLY and CDR2 FYNNEI. There are 14 residues in the CDR3. The CDR3 DNA reads as TGTGCCAGCAGTGTGGGGGGAGCGAACACTGAAGCTTTCTTT. It translates to CASSVGGANTEAFF.

This clone was counted a few times. This chain uses TRBV30 with TRBJ2-7, with 9 bases identical to TRBD2. Per germline, CDR1 GTSNPN and CDR2 SVGIG (reference sequence). The CDR3 runs 15 residues. V was pared by 3 bases and J by 0 bases, with 6 bases of the junction left unmatched. The CDR3 sequence is CAWSPPGLASYEQYF. CDR3 DNA sequence: TGTGCCTGGAGCCCCCCGGGACTAGCCTCCTACGAGCAGTACTTC.

The V gene is TRBV19, the J gene TRBJ1-3, with D perhaps matching TRBD1 (6 bases). Germline-derived CDR1 and CDR2 are LNHDA and SQIVND (reference sequence). The V gene lost 5 bases and the J gene lost 2 bases, with 10 bases spanning the gap. This CDR3 has 14 residues. CDR3 sequence: CASSVPGAGNTIYF. CDR3 nucleotides: TGTGCCAGTAGTGTCCCAGGGGCTGGAAACACCATATATTTT.

The V and J genes are TRBV7-9 and TRBJ1-2, with D perhaps TRBD1 (5 bases). From germline, CDR1 is SEHNR and CDR2 FQNEAQ (reference sequence). V was trimmed by 5 bases and J by 0 bases, leaving 13 bases between them. This CDR3 region has 15 residues. CDR3 loop: CASSPRQNPNYGYTF. The CDR3 DNA sequence: TGTGCCAGCAGCCCCCGACAGAACCCTAACTATGGCTACACCTTC.

The chain employs TRBV6-5 and TRBJ1-2; possible D gene TRBD1, 6 bases. V was clipped by 6 bases and J by 0 bases, with 11 bases between them. The CDR3 contains 14 residues. Germline V gene lookup returns CDR1 MNHEY and CDR2 SVGAGI. CDR3 loop: CASRQGRANYGYTF. The CDR3 DNA follows: TGTGCCAGCAGACAGGGACGGGCTAACTATGGCTACACCTTC.

The chain has TRBV7-3 and TRBJ2-1; perhaps TRBD2 as D (6 bases). The V end was cut by 5 bases, the J end by 0 bases, with 20 bases between. Germline CDR1 is SGHTA and CDR2 is FQGTGA. This CDR3 region has 18 residues. Here the CDR3 reads CASSEQAPLASSYNEQFF. The CDR3 DNA sequence: TGTGCCAGCAGCGAACAAGCCCCGCTAGCGAGCTCCTACAATGAGCAGTTCTTC. The complete variable domain, with remaining parts taken from reference TRBV7-3 and TRBJ2-1, reads GAGVSQTPSNKVTEKGKYVELRCDPISGHTALYWYRQSLGQGPEFLIYFQGTGAADDSGLPNDRFFAVRPEGSVSTLKIQRTERGDSAVYLCASSEQAPLASSYNEQFFGPGTRLTVL.

The chain joins TRBV21-1 to TRBJ2-1; the table assigns TRBD2, which was not confirmed against the DNA. TRBV21-1 is a known pseudogene. CDR3 length equals 19 residues. The CDR3 nucleotides read TGTGCCAGCAGCAAAGTGGAGGGGACGGAGGAAGGAAACGGATATGAGCAGTTCTTC. As protein: CASSKVEGTEEGNGYEQFF.

The chain carries TRBV7-2 and TRBJ1-6; tentative D call: TRBD1 (6 bases). The CDR3 runs 14 residues. The V gene's germline CDR1 is SGHTA and CDR2 FQGNSA. The germline V and J ends were trimmed by 4 bases and 10 bases, with 14 bases remaining between them. DNA for the CDR3: TGTGCCAGCAGCTCGGGGGGGCCGGGGTCACCCCTCCACTTT. As protein: CASSSGGPGSPLHF.

V gene TRBV5-1 combines with J gene TRBJ1-1; D is perhaps TRBD1 (6 bases). Trimming removed 2 bases at V and 0 bases at J, with 8 bases between. From germline, CDR1 is SGHRS and CDR2 YFSETQ. The CDR3 loop spans 14 amino acids. This CDR3 reads CASSLQGVNTEAFF. The CDR3 DNA reads TGCGCCAGCAGCTTACAGGGAGTGAACACTGAAGCTTTCTTT.

The chain combines TRBV12-3 or TRBV12-4 with TRBJ1-1; 7 nucleotides match TRBD1. V gave up 10 bases and J gave up 3 bases; unmatched junction bases: 8. The CDR3 has 13 amino acids. The CDR3 coding sequence is TGTGCCACCAACAGGGGTAAGGACACTGAAGCTTTCTTT. Translated: CATNRGKDTEAFF.

A note on this clone: The identical CDR3 is also encoded by other nucleotide sequences in the sample. The chain combines TRBV11-1 with TRBJ2-7; TRBD2 matches at 11 bases. J was trimmed by 3 bases and V by 4 bases; bases with no gene match: 2. The CDR3 loop spans 14 amino acids. CDR1 SGHAT and CDR2 FQDESV come from the germline V gene (reference sequence). The CDR3 sequence is CASSSGLADYEQYF. CDR3 DNA sequence: TGTGCCAGCAGCTCGGGACTAGCGGACTACGAGCAGTACTTC.

The chain couples TRBV9 to TRBJ2-1; 11 bases line up with TRBD2. V was clipped by 1 base and J by 8 bases; unmatched bases: 2. The CDR3 is made up of 14 amino acids. The germline V gene has CDR1 SGDLS and CDR2 YYNGEE. The CDR3 nucleotides are TGTGCCAGCAGCGTACTAGCGGGGGGATATGAGCAGTTCTTC. Translated: CASSVLAGGYEQFF.

The rearrangement uses TRBV27 and TRBJ2-1, with D tentatively TRBD1 (5 bases). The CDR3 has 15 amino acids. The germline V and J ends were trimmed by 6 bases and 7 bases, with 19 bases remaining between them. Germline CDR1 MNHEY, CDR2 SMNVEV (reference sequence). CDR3 sequence: CASSSGQDNGNEQFF. In nucleotides, the CDR3 is TGTGCCAGCAGCTCCGGACAAGATAATGGGAATGAGCAGTTCTTC.

The chain employs TRBV27 and TRBJ2-7; no clear D. This CDR3 region has 13 residues. CDR1 is MNHEY and CDR2 is SMNVEV in the germline V gene (reference sequence). Trimming left V 5 bases short and J 1 base short, with 9 bases between. This CDR3 is CASSNSRSYEQYF. CDR3 coding DNA: TGTGCCAGCAGTAACAGTCGATCCTACGAGCAGTACTTC.

The chain joins TRBV5-1 to TRBJ2-1, with a possible D match to TRBD1 (6 bases). The germline V gene encodes CDR1 SGHRS and CDR2 YFSETQ. Deletions cut 0 bases from V and 11 bases from J, with 27 bases between. The CDR3 is 18 amino acids. The CDR3 sequence is CASSLEGTGSGRIGKQFF. DNA of the CDR3: TGCGCCAGCAGCTTGGAGGGCACAGGGTCAGGTCGGATTGGTAAGCAGTTCTTC.

The rearrangement joins TRBV9 to TRBJ2-1; D not certain. The CDR3 totals 12 residues. Germline CDR1 reads SGDLS; CDR2 reads YYNGEE. V was pared by 4 bases and J by 10 bases, with 12 bases between. CDR3 region: CASSIQAGEQFF. The CDR3 DNA is TGTGCCAGCAGCATTCAAGCCGGGGAGCAGTTCTTC. The full variable domain, rest sourced from reference TRBV9 and TRBJ2-1, is DSGVTQTPKHLITATGQRVTLRCSPRSGDLSVYWYQQSLDQGLQFLIQYYNGEERAKGNILERFSAQQFPDLHSELNLSSLELGDSALYFCASSIQAGEQFFGPGTRLTVL.

CDR3 in DNA: TGTGCCAGCAGCTGGGTCGGACAGGGCTCCTACGAGCAGTACTTC. Amino acids: CASSWVGQGSYEQYF. The chain has TRBV5-6 and TRBJ2-7; 8 nucleotides match TRBD1. The germline gives CDR1 SGHDT, CDR2 YYEEEE. Germline trimming cut 3 bases from V and 0 bases from J; bases unmatched to any gene: 5. The CDR3 runs to 15 residues.

The chain uses TRBV24-1 and TRBJ2-5; 9 bases line up with TRBD1. V lost 4 bases and J lost 1; bases outside the gene matches: 9. From germline, CDR1 is KGHDR and CDR2 SFDVKD. CDR3 size: 17 residues. The chain's CDR3 is CATSDATGTGPQETQYF. CDR3 DNA: TGTGCCACCAGTGACGCGACCGGGACAGGGCCCCAAGAGACCCAGTACTTC.

The chain has TRBV7-3 and TRBJ1-3, with 7 bases identical to TRBD1. The length of the CDR3 is 15 residues. Germline V gene lookup returns CDR1 SGHTA and CDR2 FQGTGA. Unmatched junction bases numbered 5, after V lost 6 bases and J lost 0 bases. The CDR3 DNA reads TGTGCCAGCAGTCGACAGGGCGCCTCTGGAAACACCATATATTTT. This encodes CASSRQGASGNTIYF.

CDR3 protein: CASSDYGTGDQNTEAFF. CDR3 DNA: TGTGCCAGCAGTGATTACGGGACAGGGGATCAGAACACTGAAGCTTTCTTT. This chain links TRBV25-1 with TRBJ1-1, with TRBD1 matching over 10 bases. J was trimmed by 1 base and V by 3 bases; bases with no gene match: 8. Germline lookup yields CDR1 MGHDK and CDR2 SYGVNS. This CDR3 region has 17 residues.

The V and J genes are TRBV2 and TRBJ1-5, with D perhaps TRBD1 (5 bases). This CDR3 has 16 residues. In germline, CDR1 is SNHLY, CDR2 FYNNEI. The ends were cut back, 8 bases at V and 5 bases at J, with 22 bases in the middle. The CDR3 reads CASHKSQGGWDQPQHF. Written as DNA, the CDR3 is TGTGCCAGCCACAAGTCCCAGGGAGGTTGGGATCAGCCCCAGCATTTT.

CDR3 sequence reads: CASSQKNIQYF. The CDR3 nucleotides are TGTGCCAGCAGTCAAAAAAACATTCAGTACTTC. V usage is TRBV28 and J usage is TRBJ2-4; no reliable D call. Germline V gene data show CDR1 as MDHEN and CDR2 as SYDVKM. The CDR3 sequence is 11 residues long. Trimming stripped 5 bases from V and 4 bases from J, with 3 bases between.

This clone showed up just once. The chain employs TRBV5-4 and TRBJ1-2, with no clear D. V lost 2 bases, J lost 2 bases, and 13 bases lay in between. The CDR3 length is 15 residues. From germline, CDR1 is SGHNT and CDR2 YYREEE (reference sequence). CDR3 bases: TGTGCCAGCAGCTTAGCTACGCAACAGAACTATGGCTACACCTTC. Amino acids: CASSLATQQNYGYTF.

The chain uses TRBV10-3 and TRBJ1-4; D not certain. This CDR3 contains 14 residues. In germline, CDR1 is ENHRY, CDR2 SYGVKD. V dropped 2 bases and J dropped 5 bases, with 9 bases sitting between them. CDR3 nucleotide sequence: TGTGCCATCAGTGAGGGGCCGGGGAATGAAAAACTGTTTTTT. Encoded protein: CAISEGPGNEKLFF.

The genes are TRBV7-2 and TRBJ2-2; D perhaps matches TRBD2 (5 bases). Germline lookup yields CDR1 SGHTA and CDR2 FQGNSA. Trimming took off 4 bases at V and 1 base at J, with 7 bases between the two ends. The CDR3 loop spans 14 amino acids. The CDR3 sequence is CASSWRLNTGELFF. The CDR3 DNA reads TGTGCCAGCAGCTGGAGGTTGAACACCGGGGAGCTGTTTTTT. Full variable domain (outside the CDR3, taken from reference TRBV7-2 and TRBJ2-2): GAGVSQSPSNKVTEKGKDVELRCDPISGHTALYWYRQSLGQGLEFLIYFQGNSAPDKSGLPSDRFSAERTGGSVSTLTIQRTQQEDSAVYLCASSWRLNTGELFFGEGSRLTVL.